The rows below give T cell receptor beta chains drawn from one sample of a study of cytomegalovirus exposure and HLA in healthy donors. The table came from immunoSEQ multiplex PCR; TCRdb's copy has only in-frame clones and leaves some out. The table lists fewer than 200,000 clones. Specimen: PBMCs. The source of these receptors is a woman aged 60-70 years in good health and CMV-seronegative. Each CDR3 is given with its conserved first and last residue. A D gene is named only where the DNA matches it firmly.

CDR3 DNA: TGCGCCAGCAGCTTCGGGACAGGTGACAATGAGCAGTTCTTC; CDR3 protein: CASSFGTGDNEQFF; D gene: TRBD1; J gene: TRBJ2-1; V gene: TRBV5-1
CDR3 DNA: TGTGCCAGCAGTCGAAGCGAGGGACAGGGAAACACCATATATTTT; CDR3 protein: CASSRSEGQGNTIYF; D gene: TRBD1; J gene: TRBJ1-3; V gene: TRBV2
CDR3 DNA: TGTGCCACCAGCTTCCGTTTCCGCACTGAAGCTTTCTTT; CDR3 protein: CATSFRFRTEAFF; D gene: .; J gene: TRBJ1-1; V gene: TRBV15
CDR3 DNA: TGCGCCAGCAGCTTGGGACAGTTAATCTACGAGCAGTACTTC; CDR3 protein: CASSLGQLIYEQYF; D gene: .; J gene: TRBJ2-7; V gene: TRBV5-1
CDR3 DNA: TGTGCCAGCAGCAAACAGGGGTATGCTGAAGCTTTCTTT; CDR3 protein: CASSKQGYAEAFF; D gene: TRBD1; J gene: TRBJ1-1; V gene: TRBV11-3
CDR3 DNA: TGTGCCAGCAGCGGCTGGACAGGGCTCGCGAACGAGCAGTACTTC; CDR3 protein: CASSGWTGLANEQYF; D gene: TRBD1; J gene: TRBJ2-7; V gene: TRBV7-2
CDR3 DNA: TGTGCCAGCAGCTTGACAGGGAGGTTGTTCGAGCAGTACTTC; CDR3 protein: CASSLTGRLFEQYF; D gene: .; J gene: TRBJ2-7; V gene: TRBV7-2
CDR3 DNA: TGTGCCAGCAACCTATTGGGTGGGGGCTTGTACGAGCAGTACTTC; CDR3 protein: CASNLLGGGLYEQYF; D gene: .; J gene: TRBJ2-7; V gene: TRBV11-2
CDR3 DNA: TGCGCCAGCAGCCAAGATGGGCACAGCCCCTACGAGCAGTACTTC; CDR3 protein: CASSQDGHSPYEQYF; D gene: .; J gene: TRBJ2-7; V gene: TRBV4-1
CDR3 DNA: TGTGCCAGCAGGCGCCGACAGGGGGTGGACACCGGGGAGCTGTTTTTT; CDR3 protein: CASRRRQGVDTGELFF; D gene: TRBD1; J gene: TRBJ2-2; V gene: TRBV5-8
CDR3 DNA: TGTGCCAGCAGCTTATTATATGGGTCGGGGATGCCCTACTACGAGCAGTACTTC; CDR3 protein: CASSLLYGSGMPYYEQYF; D gene: .; J gene: TRBJ2-7; V gene: TRBV5-8
CDR3 DNA: TGTGCCAGCAGCCAAGATGTCCACTCACCCTACAATGAGCAGTTCTTC; CDR3 protein: CASSQDVHSPYNEQFF; D gene: .; J gene: TRBJ2-1; V gene: TRBV14
CDR3 DNA: TGTGCCAGCAGTGAATCGTCCCGTCCGAACACTGAAGCTTTCTTT; CDR3 protein: CASSESSRPNTEAFF; D gene: .; J gene: TRBJ1-1; V gene: TRBV25-1
CDR3 DNA: TGTGCCATCAGTGATCCAGGGGTGAAGGACGATGAAGCTTTCTTT; CDR3 protein: CAISDPGVKDDEAFF; D gene: .; J gene: TRBJ1-1; V gene: TRBV10-3
CDR3 DNA: TGTGCCAGCAGCTTGGAAGGCGGGAGCGCCTACAATGAGCAGTTCTTC; CDR3 protein: CASSLEGGSAYNEQFF; D gene: TRBD2; J gene: TRBJ2-1; V gene: TRBV5-4
CDR3 DNA: TGTGCCAGCTCACCAACGACAGGGAGGGAAGCTTTCTTT; CDR3 protein: CASSPTTGREAFF; D gene: TRBD1; J gene: TRBJ1-1; V gene: TRBV18
CDR3 DNA: TGCGCCAGCAGCACACAGGGGGGAGAGACCCAGTACTTC; CDR3 protein: CASSTQGGETQYF; D gene: TRBD1; J gene: TRBJ2-5; V gene: TRBV5-1
CDR3 DNA: TGTGCCAGCAGCCAAGAAGGAGGCACTGAAGCTTTCTTT; CDR3 protein: CASSQEGGTEAFF; D gene: .; J gene: TRBJ1-1; V gene: TRBV6-5
CDR3 DNA: TGTGCCAGCAGCCAGACAGGGGACTATGGCTACACCTTC; CDR3 protein: CASSQTGDYGYTF; D gene: TRBD1; J gene: TRBJ1-2; V gene: TRBV6-6
CDR3 DNA: TGTGCCAGCAGTGGGAACCGGGACAGGGGTCAGCCCCAGCATTTT; CDR3 protein: CASSGNRDRGQPQHF; D gene: TRBD1; J gene: TRBJ1-5; V gene: TRBV2
CDR3 DNA: TGTGCCAGCAGCTTGGTTGGGACTAGCTTGGATGAGCAGTTCTTC; CDR3 protein: CASSLVGTSLDEQFF; D gene: TRBD2; J gene: TRBJ2-1; V gene: TRBV5-5
CDR3 DNA: TGTGCCTGGAGGGGTTTAAAAGGGGATTTCCAAGAGACCCAGTACTTC; CDR3 protein: CAWRGLKGDFQETQYF; D gene: .; J gene: TRBJ2-5; V gene: TRBV30
CDR3 DNA: TGTGCCACCAGCAGAACCGACAGGTCTAATGAAAAACTGTTTTTT; CDR3 protein: CATSRTDRSNEKLFF; D gene: .; J gene: TRBJ1-4; V gene: TRBV15
CDR3 DNA: TGTGCCAGCAGCTTAGTGGCGGAACAAGAGACCCAGTACTTC; CDR3 protein: CASSLVAEQETQYF; D gene: .; J gene: TRBJ2-5; V gene: TRBV7-8
CDR3 DNA: TGTGCCAGTAGTATTAGAGGCCATGGCTACACCTTC; CDR3 protein: CASSIRGHGYTF; D gene: .; J gene: TRBJ1-2; V gene: TRBV19